These 30 T cell receptor beta chains originate from one sample sequenced in a study of CD8 T cells in Susac syndrome. Reverse transcription of about 0.5 to 1 ug RNA was performed with random hexamers. TCRdb reprocessed the immunoSEQ multiplex PCR reads with MiXCR, giving one entry per CDR3 protein. This sample carries approximately 150,000 distinct CDR3 sequences, approximately 95% of them seen once, and the ten largest clones take over 0.07%. The sample was CD4+ T cells from PBMCs. The receptors derive from a human donor in good health.

The chain uses TRBV28 and TRBJ2-1, with 11 bases lining up with TRBD1. Per germline, CDR1 MDHEN and CDR2 SYDVKM. The CDR3 runs 15 residues. The V segment lost 6 bases and the J segment 4 bases; nucleotides outside the gene matches: 5. This CDR3 is CASSLGQGAYNEQFF. In DNA form, the CDR3 reads TGTGCCAGCAGCCTAGGACAGGGGGCTTACAATGAGCAGTTCTTC.

This chain connects TRBV12-3 or TRBV12-4 to TRBJ2-5; no clear D gene. The CDR3 has 12 residues. Trimming shortened V by 5 bases and J by 4 bases, and 8 bases separated the two germline ends. CDR3 DNA sequence: TGTGCCAGCAGTGGAGCGACAGAGACCCAGTACTTC. This sequence encodes CASSGATETQYF.

The genes are TRBV5-4 and TRBJ2-7, with TRBD2 matching 7 bases. Per germline, CDR1 SGHNT and CDR2 YYREEE (reference sequence). CDR3 size: 14 residues. V was pared by 3 bases and J by 5 bases, with 8 bases of the junction left unmatched. The CDR3 nucleotides are TGTGCCAGCAGCTCCTACTTACTAGCGAACGAGCAGTACTTC. Amino acid sequence: CASSSYLLANEQYF.

The genes are TRBV5-1 and TRBJ2-1; D not certain. The germline V gene has CDR1 SGHRS and CDR2 YFSETQ. Trimming removed 3 bases at V and 7 bases at J, with 5 bases between. The CDR3 has 11 residues. The CDR3 protein is CASSSINEQFF. The CDR3 bases are TGCGCCAGCAGCTCGATTAATGAGCAGTTCTTC.

This chain connects TRBV27 to TRBJ2-2; D is unclear. CDR1 is MNHEY, CDR2 SMNVEV, per germline (reference sequence). This CDR3 has 16 amino acids. Trimming left V 2 bases short and J 6 bases short, with 16 bases between. Here the CDR3 DNA reads TGTGCCAGCAGTTTAAACGGGCTCCAATACGCCGGGGAGCTGTTTTTT. Translating gives CASSLNGLQYAGELFF.

V and J are TRBV3-1 and TRBJ2-5, with TRBD1 as a possible D gene (5 bases). CDR3 length equals 14 residues. Trimming removed 1 base at V and 4 bases at J, with 10 bases between. Per germline, CDR1 LGHDT and CDR2 YNNKEL (reference sequence). This CDR3 is CASSQARGGETQYF. In DNA, the CDR3 is TGTGCCAGCAGCCAAGCTAGGGGCGGAGAGACCCAGTACTTC.

This rearrangement joins TRBV12-5 to TRBJ2-5; D may be TRBD1 (6 bases). This CDR3 region has 14 residues. V was shortened by 3 bases and J by 4 bases, with 12 bases between the two germline ends. Germline CDR1 is LGHNT and CDR2 is FRNRAP. This CDR3 reads CASGFRGRGETQYF. The CDR3 DNA follows: TGTGCTAGTGGTTTCAGGGGTCGTGGAGAGACCCAGTACTTC. Variable domain in full (rest from reference TRBV12-5 and TRBJ2-5): DARVTQTPRHKVTEMGQEVTMRCQPILGHNTVFWYRQTMMQGLELLAYFRNRAPLDDSGMPKDRFSAEMPDATLATLKIQPSEPRDSAVYFCASGFRGRGETQYFGPGTRLLVL.

The gene calls are TRBV7-3 and TRBJ2-5; a weak D match, TRBD2 (6 bases). The CDR3 extends over 14 amino acids. Trimming took off 1 base at V and 4 bases at J, with 10 bases between the two ends. Germline lookup yields CDR1 SGHTA and CDR2 FQGTGA. The CDR3 loop is CASSLREVIETQYF. In DNA form, the CDR3 reads TGTGCCAGCAGCTTAAGGGAGGTAATAGAGACCCAGTACTTC.

The rearrangement joins TRBV20-1 to TRBJ2-1; 10 bases are shared with TRBD2. The ends lost 0 bases at V and 4 bases at J; junction bases unmatched: 6. The CDR3 has 16 amino acids. Germline CDR1 is DFQATT and CDR2 is SNEGSKA (reference sequence). This chain's CDR3 is CSARDPGTSAYNEQFF. Written as DNA, the CDR3 is TGCAGTGCTAGAGACCCCGGGACTAGCGCTTACAATGAGCAGTTCTTC.

This chain connects TRBV11-2 to TRBJ2-5; no definite D call. There are 14 residues in the CDR3. Germline CDR1 reads SGHAT; CDR2 reads FQNNGV. V was cut by 4 bases and J by 3 bases, with 12 bases left in between. The CDR3 loop reads CASSWYPLEETQYF. The CDR3 nucleotides read TGTGCCAGCAGCTGGTACCCCCTGGAAGAGACCCAGTACTTC.

The CDR3 loop reads CAISLAGEGNEQFF. The CDR3 nucleotides read TGTGCCATCAGTCTAGCGGGAGAGGGCAATGAGCAGTTCTTC. The chain couples TRBV10-3 to TRBJ2-1; TRBD2 matches 10 bases. V trimming: 5 bases; J trimming: 6 bases; junction bases outside the gene matches: 4. This CDR3 is built from 14 residues. Germline V gene lookup returns CDR1 ENHRY and CDR2 SYGVKD.

The chain combines TRBV10-2 with TRBJ2-1; 14 nucleotides agree with TRBD2. The CDR3 is made up of 16 amino acids. Trimming cost V 8 bases and J 6 bases; bases outside gene matches: 9. The germline V gene encodes CDR1 WSHSY and CDR2 SAAADI. DNA for the CDR3: TGCGCCAGCCGGACTAGCGGGAGGAGGATACCCAATGAGCAGTTCTTC. The encoded protein is CASRTSGRRIPNEQFF.

The V gene is TRBV20-1, the J gene TRBJ2-2; 11 positions match TRBD2. The CDR3 length is 13 residues. V gave up 2 bases and J gave up 8 bases; unmatched junction bases: 1. Germline CDR1 DFQATT, CDR2 SNEGSKA (reference sequence). The DNA of the CDR3 is TGCAGTGCTAGAAGACTAGCGGGAGGGGAGCTGTTTTTT. Amino acid sequence: CSARRLAGGELFF.

This chain joins TRBV25-1 and TRBJ1-1; unclear D gene. V was pared by 1 base and J by 3 bases, with 9 bases between. The CDR3 consists of 14 residues. Germline loops: CDR1 MGHDK, CDR2 SYGVNS. The CDR3 DNA reads TGTGCCAGCAGTGAATGGGAAGGCCACACTGAAGCTTTCTTT. Its translation is CASSEWEGHTEAFF.

This clonotype was found once. The gene calls are TRBV29-1 and TRBJ2-1, with 8 nucleotides matching TRBD2. The CDR3 loop spans 12 amino acids. Trimming removed 8 bases from V and 6 bases from J; junction bases left unmatched: 6. Germline V gene sequence: CDR1 SQVTM, CDR2 ANQGSEA. DNA for the CDR3: TGCAGCTATCGTCTAGCGGGCAATGAGCAGTTCTTC. As protein: CSYRLAGNEQFF.

The chain recombines TRBV3-1 with TRBJ2-5, with 12 positions matching TRBD1. The CDR3 spans 17 residues. Germline CDR1 reads LGHDT; CDR2 reads YNNKEL (reference sequence). V dropped 7 bases and J dropped 4; count of bases not matched to a gene: 13. DNA of the CDR3: TGTGCCAGCACCCCCGGCCACGGGACAGGGGGCCTAGAGACCCAGTACTTC. It specifies CASTPGHGTGGLETQYF.

V gene TRBV12-3 or TRBV12-4 combines with J gene TRBJ2-2; D uncertain. The V and J ends lost 5 bases and 1 base respectively, with 5 bases between them. The CDR3 totals 13 residues. This chain's CDR3 is CASSPKNTGELFF. The DNA of the CDR3 is TGTGCCAGCAGTCCTAAGAACACCGGGGAGCTGTTTTTT.

This chain uses TRBV3-1 with TRBJ2-3; 7 positions agree with TRBD1. This CDR3 contains 18 residues. Per germline, CDR1 LGHDT and CDR2 YNNKEL (reference sequence). Losses at the gene ends were 0 bases for V and 9 bases for J; bases not matched to a gene: 18. The CDR3, as DNA: TGTGCCAGCAGCCAAGACTCAAGGTTAGGACAGGAGGACAGGACGCAGTATTTT. This translates into CASSQDSRLGQEDRTQYF.

The chain recombines TRBV6-2 or TRBV6-3 with TRBJ2-1; a possible D gene is TRBD2 (5 bases). Germline-derived CDR1 and CDR2 are MNHEY and SVGEGT. The CDR3 sequence is 17 residues long. Trimming cost V 3 bases and J 3 bases, with 18 bases left between them. CDR3: CASSYDPSLVSYNEQFF. DNA of the CDR3: TGTGCCAGCAGTTATGATCCGTCACTAGTCAGCTACAATGAGCAGTTCTTC.

The chain is built from TRBV20-1 and TRBJ1-1; 7 nucleotides line up with TRBD1. With V trimmed by 6 bases and J by 1 base, 8 bases remained unmatched. CDR1 and CDR2 from the germline V gene are DFQATT and SNEGSKA (reference sequence). This CDR3 spans 14 amino acids. CDR3 in DNA: TGCAGTGCCCACCTGGGACAGTGGAACACTGAAGCTTTCTTT. Residues: CSAHLGQWNTEAFF.

The V and J genes are TRBV7-9 and TRBJ1-1; 11 bases fit TRBD1. This CDR3 comprises 13 residues. V gave up 6 bases and J gave up 8 bases; unmatched junction bases: 5. CDR1 SEHNR and CDR2 FQNEAQ come from the germline V gene (reference sequence). CDR3 bases: TGTGCCAGCAGTTGGACAGGGGGCGGGGAAGCTTTCTTT. Translating it yields CASSWTGGGEAFF.

The CDR3 protein is CASSSGTGGRQPQHF. The CDR3 DNA sequence: TGTGCCAGCAGTTCCGGGACAGGGGGCAGGCAGCCCCAGCATTTT. This chain joins TRBV12-3 or TRBV12-4 and TRBJ1-5, with 12 bases matching TRBD1. The V gene end was trimmed by 4 bases and the J gene end by 7 bases; junction bases not matched to a gene: 5. The CDR3 contains 15 residues.

CDR3 loop: CASSPGRGDQPQHF. The DNA of the CDR3 is TGCGCCAGCAGCCCCGGTAGGGGAGATCAGCCCCAGCATTTT. The chain is built from TRBV5-1 and TRBJ1-5, with TRBD1 as a possible D gene (5 bases). Per germline, CDR1 SGHRS and CDR2 YFSETQ. The CDR3 has 14 residues. V was pared by 4 bases and J by 5 bases, with 13 bases between.

This clonotype was detected only once. The rearrangement links TRBV20-1 to TRBJ2-1; TRBD2 might be the D (6 bases). V lost 4 bases, J lost 0 bases, and 13 bases lay in between. Germline V lookup: CDR1 DFQATT, CDR2 SNEGSKA (reference sequence). This CDR3 spans 15 amino acids. The DNA of the CDR3 is TGCAGTGCTATTCTAGCGACCAGCTCCTACAATGAGCAGTTCTTC. Residues: CSAILATSSYNEQFF.

The chain combines TRBV28 with TRBJ2-5, with D possibly called TRBD1 or TRBD2 (5 bases each). V lost 2 bases to trimming and J lost 1 base, with 8 bases between them. Germline-derived CDR1 and CDR2 are MDHEN and SYDVKM. The CDR3 length is 14 residues. In nucleotides, the CDR3 is TGTGCCAGCAGTTTAGAGGGGATCCAAGAGACCCAGTACTTC. Amino acids: CASSLEGIQETQYF.

In its sample, this clonotype was seen once. V gene TRBV12-3 or TRBV12-4 combines with J gene TRBJ2-3; 10 bases fit TRBD1. With V trimmed by 5 bases and J by 1 base, 6 bases remained unmatched. The CDR3 length is 16 residues. CDR3 region: CASSPAGTGGTDTQYF. The CDR3 DNA reads as TGTGCCAGCAGTCCAGCCGGGACAGGGGGCACAGATACGCAGTATTTT.

This chain connects TRBV20-1 to TRBJ1-2, with TRBD1 matching 7 bases. The germline CDR1 and CDR2 sequences are DFQATT and SNEGSKA (reference sequence). J was trimmed by 6 bases and V by 5 bases; bases with no gene match: 9. The CDR3 totals 13 residues. CDR3 amino acids: CSAPLDRTDGYTF. In nucleotides, the CDR3 is TGCAGTGCTCCCCTGGACAGGACAGATGGCTACACCTTC.

The chain uses TRBV28 and TRBJ2-7; 7 bases agree with TRBD2. The CDR3 totals 15 residues. Per the germline V gene, CDR1 is MDHEN and CDR2 is SYDVKM. V dropped 8 bases and J dropped 3; count of bases not matched to a gene: 13. CDR3 nucleotide sequence: TGTGCCAGCGCCTCGGCCGGGGGGAAGGACTACGAGCAGTACTTC. Residues: CASASAGGKDYEQYF.

For the CDR3, the DNA is TGCGCCAGCAGCTTGAGGGACAGGGATCTTGGCTACACCTTC. It encodes CASSLRDRDLGYTF. The genes are TRBV5-1 and TRBJ1-2; 9 bases map to TRBD1. This CDR3 has 14 residues. Germline values: CDR1 SGHRS, CDR2 YFSETQ. V gave up 1 base and J gave up 7 bases; unmatched junction bases: 5. Supplemented by reference TRBV5-1 and TRBJ1-2, the full variable domain reads KAGVTQTPRYLIKTRGQQVTLSCSPISGHRSVSWYQQTPGQGLQFLFEYFSETQRNKGNFPGRFSGRQFSNSRSEMNVSTLELGDSALYLCASSLRDRDLGYTFGSGTRLTVV.

This rearrangement joins TRBV20-1 to TRBJ1-5; unclear D gene. Between the trimmed V and J ends, which lost 4 bases and 7 bases, there was a span of 11 bases. This CDR3 is 12 amino acids long. Germline CDR1 is DFQATT and CDR2 is SNEGSKA (reference sequence). The CDR3, as DNA: TGCAGTGCTACTAACGCGGGGCAGCCCCAGCATTTT. Protein sequence: CSATNAGQPQHF.